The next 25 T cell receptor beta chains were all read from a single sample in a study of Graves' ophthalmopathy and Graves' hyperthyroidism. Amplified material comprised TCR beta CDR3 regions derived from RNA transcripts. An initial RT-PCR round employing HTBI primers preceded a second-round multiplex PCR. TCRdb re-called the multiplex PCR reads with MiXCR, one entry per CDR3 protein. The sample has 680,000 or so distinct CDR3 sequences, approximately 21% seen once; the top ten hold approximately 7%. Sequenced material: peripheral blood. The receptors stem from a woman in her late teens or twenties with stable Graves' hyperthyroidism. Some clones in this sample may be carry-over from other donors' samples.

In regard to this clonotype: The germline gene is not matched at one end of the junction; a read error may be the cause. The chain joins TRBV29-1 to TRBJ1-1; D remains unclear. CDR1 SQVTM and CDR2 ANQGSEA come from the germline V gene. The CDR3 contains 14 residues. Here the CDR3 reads CSVEDGLRSADAFF. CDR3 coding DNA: TGCAGCGTTGAAGACGGGCTCCGTAGCGCTGATGCTTTCTTT.

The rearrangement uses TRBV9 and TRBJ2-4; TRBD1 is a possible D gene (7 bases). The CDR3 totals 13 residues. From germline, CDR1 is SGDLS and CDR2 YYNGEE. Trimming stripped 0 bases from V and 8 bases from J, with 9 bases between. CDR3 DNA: TGTGCCAGCAGCGTAGGCAGGGGGGACATTCAGTACTTC. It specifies CASSVGRGDIQYF.

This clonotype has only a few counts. CDR3 in amino acids: CASSLRLAQETQYF. For the CDR3, the DNA is TGTGCCAGCAGCTTGCGGCTAGCCCAAGAGACCCAGTACTTC. The chain couples TRBV5-4 to TRBJ2-5; perhaps TRBD2 as D (5 bases). V was shortened by 1 base and J by 1 base, with 8 bases between the two germline ends. CDR1 is SGHNT and CDR2 is YYREEE in the germline V gene (reference sequence). This CDR3 has 14 amino acids.

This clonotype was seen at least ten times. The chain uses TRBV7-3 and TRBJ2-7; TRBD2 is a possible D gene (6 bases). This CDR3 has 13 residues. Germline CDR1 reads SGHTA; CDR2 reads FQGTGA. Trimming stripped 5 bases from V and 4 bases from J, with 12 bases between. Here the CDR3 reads CASSTGSGYEQYF. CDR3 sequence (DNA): TGTGCCAGCAGCACAGGTAGCGGTTACGAGCAGTACTTC. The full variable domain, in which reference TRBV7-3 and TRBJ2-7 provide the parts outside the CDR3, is GAGVSQTPSNKVTEKGKYVELRCDPISGHTALYWYRQSLGQGPEFLIYFQGTGAADDSGLPNDRFFAVRPEGSVSTLKIQRTERGDSAVYLCASSTGSGYEQYFGPGTRLTVT.

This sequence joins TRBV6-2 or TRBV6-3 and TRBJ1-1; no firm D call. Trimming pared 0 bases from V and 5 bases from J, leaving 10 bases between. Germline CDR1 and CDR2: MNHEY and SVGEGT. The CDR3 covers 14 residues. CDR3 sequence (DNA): TGTGCCAGCAGTTACTCGACTCGGGGAACTGAAGCTTTCTTT. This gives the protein CASSYSTRGTEAFF.

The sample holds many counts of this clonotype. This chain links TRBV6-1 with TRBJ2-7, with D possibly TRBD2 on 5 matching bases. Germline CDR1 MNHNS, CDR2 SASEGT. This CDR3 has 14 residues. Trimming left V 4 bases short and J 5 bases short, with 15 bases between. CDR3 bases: TGTGCCAGCAGTGTTAGGGAGATTCACCACGAGCAGTACTTC. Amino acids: CASSVREIHHEQYF.

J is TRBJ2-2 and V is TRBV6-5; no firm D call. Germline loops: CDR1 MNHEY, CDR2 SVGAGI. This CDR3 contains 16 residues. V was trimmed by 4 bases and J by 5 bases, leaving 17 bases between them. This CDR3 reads CASSSNRGPPTGELFF. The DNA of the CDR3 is TGTGCCAGCAGTTCGAACCGCGGACCACCGACCGGGGAGCTGTTTTTT.

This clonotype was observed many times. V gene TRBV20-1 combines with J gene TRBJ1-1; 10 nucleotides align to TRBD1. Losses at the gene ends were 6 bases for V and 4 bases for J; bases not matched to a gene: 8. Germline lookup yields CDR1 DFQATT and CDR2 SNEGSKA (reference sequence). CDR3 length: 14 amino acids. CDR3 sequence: CSATRQGAVTEAFF. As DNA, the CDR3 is TGCAGTGCGACTAGACAGGGGGCGGTCACTGAAGCTTTCTTT.

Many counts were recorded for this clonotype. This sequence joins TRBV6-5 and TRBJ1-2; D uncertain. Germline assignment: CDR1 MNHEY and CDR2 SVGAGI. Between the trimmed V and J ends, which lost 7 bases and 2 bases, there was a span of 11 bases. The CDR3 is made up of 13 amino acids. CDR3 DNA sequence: TGTGCCAGCACCACGGAGACAAACTATGGCTACACCTTC. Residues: CASTTETNYGYTF.

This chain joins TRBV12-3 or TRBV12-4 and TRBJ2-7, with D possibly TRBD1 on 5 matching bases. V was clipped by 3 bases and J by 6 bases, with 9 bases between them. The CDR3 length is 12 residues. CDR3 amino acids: CASSFGGAEQYF. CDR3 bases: TGTGCCAGCAGTTTCGGTGGGGCCGAGCAGTACTTC.

CDR3 in DNA: TGTGCCAGCAGAGCGGGCGGGAGGGCAGACGAGCAGTACTTC. Residues: CASRAGGRADEQYF. The rearrangement joins TRBV27 to TRBJ2-7, with 9 bases aligning to TRBD2. The CDR3 sequence is 14 residues long. Germline assignment: CDR1 MNHEY and CDR2 SMNVEV (reference sequence). With 6 bases clipped from V and 5 bases from J, the junction kept 8 bases outside the gene matches.

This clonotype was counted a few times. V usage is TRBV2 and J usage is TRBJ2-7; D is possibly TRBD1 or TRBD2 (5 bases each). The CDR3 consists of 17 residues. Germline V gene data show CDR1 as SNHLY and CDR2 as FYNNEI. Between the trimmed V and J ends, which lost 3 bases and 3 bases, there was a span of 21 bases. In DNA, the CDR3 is TGTGCCAGCAGTGATTATTGGGTCGTGGGGGTCTTCTACGAGCAGTACTTC. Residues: CASSDYWVVGVFYEQYF.

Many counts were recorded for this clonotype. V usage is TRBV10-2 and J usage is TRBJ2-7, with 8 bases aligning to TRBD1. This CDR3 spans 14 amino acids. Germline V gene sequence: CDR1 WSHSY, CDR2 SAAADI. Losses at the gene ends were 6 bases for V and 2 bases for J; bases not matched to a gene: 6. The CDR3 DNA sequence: TGCGCCAGCAGGACCCAGGGGGCACCCTACGAGCAGTACTTC. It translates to CASRTQGAPYEQYF.

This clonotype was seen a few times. As DNA, the CDR3 is TGTGCCAGTAGTACCCTAGCGGGAAGCGAAGAGACCCAGTACTTC. It yields the protein CASSTLAGSEETQYF. The chain couples TRBV19 to TRBJ2-5, with 9 bases fitting TRBD2. The CDR3 totals 15 residues. The J segment lost 3 bases and the V segment lost 4 bases, leaving 6 bases of the junction unmatched. Germline V gene sequence: CDR1 LNHDA, CDR2 SQIVND (reference sequence).

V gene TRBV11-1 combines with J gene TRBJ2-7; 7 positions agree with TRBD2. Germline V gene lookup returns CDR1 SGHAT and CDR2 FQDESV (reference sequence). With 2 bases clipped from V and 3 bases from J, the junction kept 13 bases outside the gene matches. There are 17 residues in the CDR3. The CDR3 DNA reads TGTGCCAGCAGCTTAACGGGGGAAGGGGCGGGAGTCTACGAGCAGTACTTC. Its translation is CASSLTGEGAGVYEQYF.

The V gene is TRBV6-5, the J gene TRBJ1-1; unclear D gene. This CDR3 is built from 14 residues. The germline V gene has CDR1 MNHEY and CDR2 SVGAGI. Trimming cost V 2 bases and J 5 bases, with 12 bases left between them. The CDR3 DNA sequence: TGTGCCAGCAGTTACCGGCCCCGCAGGACTGAAGCTTTCTTT. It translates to CASSYRPRRTEAFF.

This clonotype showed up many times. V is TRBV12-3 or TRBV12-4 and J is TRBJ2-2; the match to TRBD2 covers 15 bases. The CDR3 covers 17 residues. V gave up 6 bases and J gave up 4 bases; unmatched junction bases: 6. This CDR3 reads CASRGLAGGPGTGELFF. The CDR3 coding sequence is TGTGCCAGCAGAGGACTAGCGGGAGGGCCAGGCACCGGGGAGCTGTTTTTT.

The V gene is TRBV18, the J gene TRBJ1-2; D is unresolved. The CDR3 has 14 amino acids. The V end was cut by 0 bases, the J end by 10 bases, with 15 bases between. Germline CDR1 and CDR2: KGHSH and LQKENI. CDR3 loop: CASSPPMATRAYTF. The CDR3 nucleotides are TGTGCCAGCTCACCACCTATGGCCACACGGGCCTACACCTTC.

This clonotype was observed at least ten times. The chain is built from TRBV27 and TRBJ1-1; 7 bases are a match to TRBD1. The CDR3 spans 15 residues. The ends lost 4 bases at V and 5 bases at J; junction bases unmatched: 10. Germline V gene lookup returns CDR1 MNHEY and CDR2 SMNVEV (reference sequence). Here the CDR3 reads CASSSRQGGGTEAFF. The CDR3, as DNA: TGTGCCAGCAGTTCGCGACAGGGCGGAGGAACTGAAGCTTTCTTT.

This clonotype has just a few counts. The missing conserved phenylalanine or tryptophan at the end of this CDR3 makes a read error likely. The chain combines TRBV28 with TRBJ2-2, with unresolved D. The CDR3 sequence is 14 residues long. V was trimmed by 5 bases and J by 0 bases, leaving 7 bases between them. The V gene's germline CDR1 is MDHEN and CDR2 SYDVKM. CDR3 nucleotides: TGTGCCAGCAGTCCCCACACGAACACCGGGGAGCTGTTTCTT. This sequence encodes CASSPHTNTGELFL.

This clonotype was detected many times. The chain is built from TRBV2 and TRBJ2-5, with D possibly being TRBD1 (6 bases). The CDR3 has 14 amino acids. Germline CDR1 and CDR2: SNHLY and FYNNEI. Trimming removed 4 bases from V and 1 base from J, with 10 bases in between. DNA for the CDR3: TGTGCCAGCAGTGGGACAGTACCCCAAGAGACCCAGTACTTC. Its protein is CASSGTVPQETQYF.

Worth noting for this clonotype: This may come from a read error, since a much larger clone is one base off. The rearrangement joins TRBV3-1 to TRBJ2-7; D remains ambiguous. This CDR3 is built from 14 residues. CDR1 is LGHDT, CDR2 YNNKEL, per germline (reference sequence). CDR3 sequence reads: CASSQAVLAYEQCF. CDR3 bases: TGTGCCAGCAGCCAAGCGGTACTGGCCTACGAGCAGTGCTTC.

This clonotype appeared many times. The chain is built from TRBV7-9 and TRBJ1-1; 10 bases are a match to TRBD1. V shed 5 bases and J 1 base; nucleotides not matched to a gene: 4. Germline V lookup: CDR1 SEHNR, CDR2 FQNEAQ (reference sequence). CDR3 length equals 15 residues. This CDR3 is CASSLGQGKNTEAFF. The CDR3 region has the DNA TGTGCCAGCAGCCTGGGACAGGGGAAGAACACTGAAGCTTTCTTT.

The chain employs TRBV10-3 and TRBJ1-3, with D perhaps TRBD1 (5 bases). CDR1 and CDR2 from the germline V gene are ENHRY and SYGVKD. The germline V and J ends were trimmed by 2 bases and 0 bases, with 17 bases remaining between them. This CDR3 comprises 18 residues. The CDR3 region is CAISEPSGTARSGNTIYF. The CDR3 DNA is TGTGCCATCAGTGAGCCGTCCGGGACGGCTCGCTCTGGAAACACCATATATTTT.

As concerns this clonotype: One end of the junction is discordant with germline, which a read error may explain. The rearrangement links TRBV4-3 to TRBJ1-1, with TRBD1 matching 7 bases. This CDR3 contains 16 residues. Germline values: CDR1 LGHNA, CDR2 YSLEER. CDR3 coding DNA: TGCGCCAGCAGCCAAGATATCGCAGGGGGAGAGGGTGAAGCTCTCTTT. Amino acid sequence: CASSQDIAGGEGEALF.